One sample yielded the 32 T cell receptor beta chains listed below, sequenced in a study of blood T cell repertoires in COVID-19. Profiled with immunoSEQ multiplex PCR; TCRdb holds only in-frame clones, not every one. The profile covers approximately 110,000 clones, with approximately 85% appearing a single time and 2.1% taken by the ten largest. Sequencing was performed on peripheral blood. The receptor source for this set is a human donor in a cohort sampled during active COVID-19.

The chain has TRBV7-2 and TRBJ1-2, with D maybe TRBD1 (5 bases). The CDR3 runs 14 residues. Trimming pared 10 bases from V and 7 bases from J, leaving 22 bases between. Germline-derived CDR1 and CDR2 are SGHTA and FQGNSA. Here the CDR3 reads CAIREGWAGGGYTF. CDR3 bases: TGTGCCATCCGGGAAGGATGGGCCGGGGGTGGCTACACCTTC.

V and J are TRBV3-1 (or the pseudogene TRBV3-2) and TRBJ1-4; D is undetermined. V dropped 2 bases and J dropped 0 bases, with 10 bases sitting between them. This CDR3 is built from 16 residues. Germline CDR1 is LGHDT and CDR2 is YNNKEL (reference sequence). The DNA of the CDR3 is TGTGCCAGCAGCCAAAGTTGGCAGGCAACTAATGAAAAACTGTTTTTT. Amino acid sequence: CASSQSWQATNEKLFF.

Regarding this clone: Relative to the germline gene, one junction end is altered; a read error may explain this. The rearrangement joins TRBV19 to TRBJ2-6; 12 bases are a match to TRBD2. The CDR3 contains 18 residues. Germline CDR1 and CDR2: LNHDA and SQIVND (reference sequence). CDR3 loop: CASSPLAGGSSGANVPTF. The CDR3 DNA sequence: TGTGCCAGTAGCCCACTAGCGGGAGGAAGCTCTGGGGCCAACGTCCCGACTTTC. Full variable domain (outside the CDR3, taken from reference TRBV19 and TRBJ2-6): DGGITQSPKYLFRKEGQNVTLSCEQNLNHDAMYWYRQDPGQGLRLIYYSQIVNDFQKGDIAEGYSVSREKKESFPLTVTSAQKNPTAFYLCASSPLAGGSSGANVPTFGAGSRLTVL.

Here the CDR3 DNA reads TGTGCCAGCAGCCCGAGCGGGAGGATGGACACCGGGGAGCTGTTTTTT. This gives the protein CASSPSGRMDTGELFF. The chain uses TRBV3-1 (or the pseudogene TRBV3-2) and TRBJ2-2; 9 bases are a match to TRBD2. Germline CDR1 and CDR2: LGHDT and YNNKEL (reference sequence). V lost 4 bases to trimming and J lost 3 bases; unmatched junction nucleotides: 6. This CDR3 region has 16 residues.

J is TRBJ2-3 and V is TRBV2; a weak D match, TRBD1 (5 bases). V was shortened by 3 bases and J by 3 bases, with 19 bases between the two germline ends. The CDR3 sequence is 17 residues long. Germline CDR1 reads SNHLY; CDR2 reads FYNNEI. Written as DNA, the CDR3 is TGTGCCAGCAGTGAGACAGCCATTTACTACAGAACAGATACGCAGTATTTT. Its protein is CASSETAIYYRTDTQYF.

This CDR3 is CASSVQGSGNTIYF. The CDR3 DNA follows: TGTGCCAGCAGCGTACAGGGCTCCGGGAACACCATATATTTT. The chain combines TRBV7-6 with TRBJ1-3; weak D call: TRBD1 (6 bases). V lost 5 bases and J 7 bases, leaving 15 bases between the germline ends. This CDR3 has 14 residues. Germline lookup yields CDR1 SGHVS and CDR2 FNYEAQ. Full variable domain (rest looked up from reference TRBV7-6 and TRBJ1-3): GAGVSQSPRYKVTKRGQDVALRCDPISGHVSLYWYRQALGQGPEFLTYFNYEAQQDKSGLPNDRFSAERPEGSISTLTIQRTEQRDSAMYRCASSVQGSGNTIYFGEGSWLTVV.

CDR3 in DNA: TGTGCCAGTAGCCTACAGGGGGCAGGACGGAACACTGAAGCTTTCTTT. Translation: CASSLQGAGRNTEAFF. This chain joins TRBV19 and TRBJ1-1; 9 nucleotides agree with TRBD1. The V and J ends lost 6 bases and 1 base, in that order; junction bases with no gene match: 9. There are 16 residues in the CDR3. CDR1 is LNHDA, CDR2 SQIVND, per germline (reference sequence). Full variable domain (remainder filled in from reference TRBV19 and TRBJ1-1): DGGITQSPKYLFRKEGQNVTLSCEQNLNHDAMYWYRQDPGQGLRLIYYSQIVNDFQKGDIAEGYSVSREKKESFPLTVTSAQKNPTAFYLCASSLQGAGRNTEAFFGQGTRLTVV.

This clone was detected once. The genes are TRBV28 and TRBJ1-1; TRBD1 might be the D (5 bases). Trimming pared 6 bases from V and 0 bases from J, leaving 8 bases between. Germline V gives CDR1 MDHEN, CDR2 SYDVKM. There are 13 residues in the CDR3. The CDR3 DNA reads TGTGCCAGCAGAACAGGCATGAACACTGAAGCTTTCTTT. Protein: CASRTGMNTEAFF.

This clone is a singleton in its sample. The genes are TRBV27 and TRBJ1-6; 9 bases are a match to TRBD1. Germline trimming cut 4 bases from V and 8 bases from J; bases unmatched to any gene: 9. The CDR3 is 16 residues long. CDR1 MNHEY and CDR2 SMNVEV come from the germline V gene (reference sequence). In nucleotides, the CDR3 is TGTGCCAGCAGTTCAGGACCGGGACAGGGTGATTCACCCCTCCACTTT. This codes for CASSSGPGQGDSPLHF.

Concerning this clone itself: Other DNA sequences in this sample translate to the same CDR3. V is TRBV3-1 (or the pseudogene TRBV3-2) and J is TRBJ1-1; tentative D call: TRBD1 (5 bases). The CDR3 length is 12 residues. In germline, CDR1 is LGHDT, CDR2 YNNKEL (reference sequence). Trimming removed 3 bases at V and 5 bases at J, with 7 bases between. DNA for the CDR3: TGTGCCAGCAGCCAGGGGGGGACTGAAGCTTTCTTT. It encodes CASSQGGTEAFF.

The CDR3 sequence is CAIKGGQNLEAFF. The CDR3 DNA is TGTGCCATCAAAGGTGGACAGAACCTTGAAGCTTTCTTT. The V call is TRBV10-3, the J call TRBJ1-1, with a weak D call TRBD1 (6 bases). Germline CDR1 is ENHRY and CDR2 is SYGVKD. The V end lost 7 bases, the J end lost 7 bases, and 16 bases lay between the germline ends. CDR3 size: 13 residues.

The chain combines TRBV4-3 with TRBJ2-7; 7 nucleotides line up with TRBD2. The CDR3 runs 17 residues. Germline values: CDR1 LGHNA, CDR2 YSLEER. Trimming at V came to 0 bases and at J to 3 bases, leaving 11 bases not matched to a gene. The CDR3 spells CASSQDRSAGMLYEQYF. Here the CDR3 DNA reads TGCGCCAGCAGCCAAGATCGGTCAGCGGGGATGCTCTACGAGCAGTACTTC.

The chain carries TRBV18 and TRBJ2-6; D possibly corresponds to TRBD2 (6 bases). The germline CDR1 and CDR2 sequences are KGHSH and LQKENI. CDR3 length: 15 amino acids. Trimming cost V 3 bases and J 1 base, with 7 bases left between them. Here the CDR3 reads CASSPGTSGANVLTF. The CDR3 coding sequence is TGTGCCAGCTCACCGGGGACTTCTGGGGCCAACGTCCTGACTTTC.

The chain has TRBV9 and TRBJ1-1; 10 bases are shared with TRBD1. V trimming: 5 bases; J trimming: 4 bases; junction bases outside the gene matches: 5. Germline V CDR1 and CDR2: SGDLS, YYNGEE. The CDR3 extends over 14 amino acids. CDR3 sequence: CASRLGTGATEAFF. The DNA of the CDR3 is TGTGCCAGCAGACTGGGGACAGGGGCCACTGAAGCTTTCTTT.

The gene calls are TRBV18 and TRBJ2-1, with 8 nucleotides matching TRBD2. Losses at the gene ends were 6 bases for V and 3 bases for J; bases not matched to a gene: 4. This CDR3 region has 14 residues. Germline V gives CDR1 KGHSH, CDR2 LQKENI. The CDR3 sequence: CASSGTRSYNEQFF. Written as DNA, the CDR3 is TGTGCCAGCTCGGGGACTAGGAGCTACAATGAGCAGTTCTTC. Full variable domain (missing parts from reference TRBV18 and TRBJ2-1): NAGVMQNPRHLVRRRGQEARLRCSPMKGHSHVYWYRQLPEEGLKFMVYLQKENIIDESGMPKERFSAEFPKEGPSILRIQQVVRGDSAAYFCASSGTRSYNEQFFGPGTRLTVL.

The rearrangement uses TRBV6-4 and TRBJ2-2; TRBD2 matches 8 bases. The CDR3 totals 14 residues. Germline CDR1 is MRHNA and CDR2 is SNTAGT. Trimming took 6 bases from V and 6 from J; bases not matched to a gene: 6. The CDR3 protein is CASSREGLSGELFF. Here the CDR3 DNA reads TGTGCCAGCAGCCGGGAGGGCCTGTCCGGGGAGCTGTTTTTT.

CDR3 sequence reads: CASSQGPRGLNTEAFF. CDR3 in DNA: TGCGCCAGCAGCCAAGGGCCCCGGGGATTGAACACTGAAGCTTTCTTT. The genes are TRBV4-1 and TRBJ1-1, with D unclear. The germline CDR1 and CDR2 sequences are MGHRA and YSYEKL. This CDR3 spans 16 amino acids. Trimming cost V 1 base and J 0 bases, with 12 bases left between them.

The V call is TRBV2, the J call TRBJ2-7; possible D gene TRBD1, 5 bases. Germline V gene sequence: CDR1 SNHLY, CDR2 FYNNEI. The CDR3 consists of 15 residues. In DNA form, the CDR3 reads TGTGCGCTAGTCCCCCGGGCAGGGAAATCCTACGAGCAGTACTTC. Its protein product is CALVPRAGKSYEQYF.

The genes are TRBV3-1 (or the pseudogene TRBV3-2) and TRBJ2-5, with D hard to call. The germline V gene encodes CDR1 LGHDT and CDR2 YNNKEL (reference sequence). Trimming took off 4 bases at V and 5 bases at J, with 8 bases between the two ends. The CDR3 consists of 12 residues. This CDR3 is CASSLNRETQYF. For the CDR3, the DNA is TGTGCCAGCAGCCTTAACCGGGAGACCCAGTACTTC.

This chain uses TRBV6-2 or TRBV6-3 with TRBJ2-1; the D gene is possibly TRBD1 (6 bases). The CDR3 runs to 17 residues. V gave up 2 bases and J gave up 8 bases, with 22 bases separating them. CDR1 is MNHEY and CDR2 is SVGEGT in the germline V gene. The CDR3 reads CASSYVEGGMRSDEQFF. The CDR3 nucleotides are TGTGCCAGCAGTTACGTGGAAGGGGGAATGAGGTCCGATGAGCAGTTCTTC.

J is TRBJ1-2 and V is TRBV27; D possibly corresponds to TRBD1 (5 bases). Germline lookup yields CDR1 MNHEY and CDR2 SMNVEV (reference sequence). V lost 8 bases and J lost 7, with 14 bases in between. CDR3 size: 12 residues. In DNA, the CDR3 is TGTGCCAGCGGAGGGTGGGGGGGTGGCTACACCTTC. Its protein is CASGGWGGGYTF.

V gene TRBV10-3 combines with J gene TRBJ2-5; D not resolved. Deletions cut 0 bases from V and 2 bases from J, with 16 bases between. The CDR3 spans 17 residues. Per the germline V gene, CDR1 is ENHRY and CDR2 is SYGVKD. CDR3 region: CAISESISTARQETQYF. DNA of the CDR3: TGTGCCATCAGTGAGTCAATTAGTACAGCCAGACAAGAGACCCAGTACTTC.

The CDR3 loop is CASSQDHLAGGYQETQYF. The CDR3 DNA reads as TGCGCCAGCAGCCAAGATCACCTAGCGGGGGGGTACCAAGAGACCCAGTACTTC. V usage is TRBV4-3 and J usage is TRBJ2-5; TRBD2 agrees at 12 bases. The junction had 5 bases not matched to a gene; V was cut back by 0 bases and J by 0 bases. Germline values: CDR1 LGHNA, CDR2 YSLEER. The CDR3 totals 18 residues.

V gene TRBV10-3 combines with J gene TRBJ2-7; D is unclear. Trimming took 8 bases from V and 4 from J, leaving 15 bases between them. Germline lookup yields CDR1 ENHRY and CDR2 SYGVKD. This CDR3 has 13 amino acids. CDR3 protein: CAISAPGLYEQYF. The DNA for the CDR3 is TGTGCCATCTCGGCCCCAGGATTATACGAGCAGTACTTC.

The chain combines TRBV6-5 with TRBJ1-6, with D perhaps TRBD1 (6 bases). Germline V gene lookup returns CDR1 MNHEY and CDR2 SVGAGI. The CDR3 runs 14 residues. V was shortened by 7 bases and J by 7 bases, with 14 bases between the two germline ends. CDR3 amino acids: CASTSGGLNSPLHF. CDR3 coding DNA: TGTGCCAGCACCTCCGGGGGGCTCAATTCACCCCTCCACTTT.

This clone showed up just a few times. The chain joins TRBV9 to TRBJ1-5; D is uncertain. The CDR3 has 14 amino acids. The V gene's germline CDR1 is SGDLS and CDR2 YYNGEE. V dropped 2 bases and J dropped 2 bases, with 8 bases sitting between them. CDR3 region: CASSVGSGNQPQHF. The CDR3 bases are TGTGCCAGCAGCGTCGGGTCCGGCAATCAGCCCCAGCATTTT.

This clone was seen only once. The J gene is TRBJ2-3, the V gene TRBV6-5; a possible D gene is TRBD1 (6 bases). Germline V gives CDR1 MNHEY, CDR2 SVGAGI. This CDR3 comprises 15 residues. The germline V and J ends were trimmed by 6 bases and 0 bases, with 13 bases remaining between them. Here the CDR3 reads CASRQGPTSTDTQYF. The DNA for the CDR3 is TGTGCCAGCAGACAGGGACCAACTAGCACAGATACGCAGTATTTT.

The chain uses TRBV7-3 and TRBJ1-2; 9 positions match TRBD1. V gave up 5 bases and J gave up 8 bases; unmatched junction bases: 12. Germline V gene data show CDR1 as SGHTA and CDR2 as FQGTGA. CDR3 length equals 15 residues. For the CDR3, the DNA is TGTGCCAGCAGCAATGACAGGGGGTTATTGGAAGGCTACACCTTC. Residues: CASSNDRGLLEGYTF.

The chain uses TRBV19 and TRBJ2-2, with TRBD2 matching 9 bases. This CDR3 comprises 14 residues. Germline CDR1 is LNHDA and CDR2 is SQIVND (reference sequence). After removal of 6 bases from V and 1 base from J, the junction contained 0 bases not matched to a gene. CDR3 protein: CASRAGGNTGELFF. Written as DNA, the CDR3 is TGTGCCAGTAGAGCGGGGGGGAACACCGGGGAGCTGTTTTTT.

This sequence joins TRBV19 and TRBJ1-5, with a weak D call TRBD1 (5 bases). The CDR3 has 13 amino acids. V was clipped by 4 bases and J by 8 bases, with 12 bases between them. Germline-derived CDR1 and CDR2 are LNHDA and SQIVND (reference sequence). CDR3 protein: CASSKLRGEPQHF. The CDR3 DNA follows: TGTGCCAGTAGTAAATTAAGGGGCGAGCCCCAGCATTTT. Combining the CDR3 with reference TRBV19 and TRBJ1-5 gives the whole variable domain DGGITQSPKYLFRKEGQNVTLSCEQNLNHDAMYWYRQDPGQGLRLIYYSQIVNDFQKGDIAEGYSVSREKKESFPLTVTSAQKNPTAFYLCASSKLRGEPQHFGDGTRLSIL.

This chain connects TRBV7-6 to TRBJ2-5, with a weak D call TRBD1 (6 bases). The CDR3 has 17 amino acids. Germline CDR1 and CDR2: SGHVS and FNYEAQ. Between the trimmed V and J ends, which lost 0 bases and 2 bases, there was a span of 16 bases. CDR3 DNA: TGTGCCAGCAGCTTAGCCACGGCAGGGGAGCCTCAAGAGACCCAGTACTTC. Residues: CASSLATAGEPQETQYF. Variable domain in full (rest from reference TRBV7-6 and TRBJ2-5): GAGVSQSPRYKVTKRGQDVALRCDPISGHVSLYWYRQALGQGPEFLTYFNYEAQQDKSGLPNDRFSAERPEGSISTLTIQRTEQRDSAMYRCASSLATAGEPQETQYFGPGTRLLVL.

V is TRBV6-5 and J is TRBJ1-2; 7 bases map to TRBD1. Unmatched junction bases numbered 6, after V lost 6 bases and J lost 5 bases. CDR1 is MNHEY and CDR2 is SVGAGI in the germline V gene. CDR3 size: 13 residues. The CDR3: CASRPTGSYGYTF. The CDR3 region has the DNA TGTGCCAGCAGACCGACAGGGAGTTATGGCTACACCTTC.